This TCR beta chain was sequenced for a study of T cells in Graves' hyperthyroidism and ophthalmopathy. The sample holds many counts of this clonotype. The target antigen is unknown. Study observations and caveats: Blood shared most expanded thyroid clonotypes above 0.001.

The source material, RNA transcripts, was used to amplify TCR beta CDR3 regions. First-round RT-PCR with HTBI primers amplified the TCR CDR3 region. TCRdb reanalysed the multiplex PCR reads using MiXCR and keeps one entry per CDR3 protein. This table holds some 140,000 distinct CDR3 sequences, roughly a fifth found once. V lost 7 bases and J lost 5, with 12 bases in between. CDR3 length: 13 amino acids. Looked up from germline, CDR1 is SNHLY and CDR2 is FYNNEI. The receptor's source is a woman aged 50 to 60 with Graves' hyperthyroidism that later progressed to Graves' ophthalmopathy. Specimen: blood. The chain couples TRBV2 to TRBJ2-1; D not resolved. The CDR3 sequence is CASTRGADNEQFF. Here the CDR3 DNA reads TGTGCCAGCACCCGCGGCGCGGACAATGAGCAGTTCTTC.